The sequence of this T cell receptor (beta chain) was determined in a study of spatial heterogeneity in lung cancer. The wider study: Detected beta-chain sequences consistently exceeded alpha-chain sequences. Averaged across combinations, each unique TCR and UMI pairing appeared more than ten times in raw reads, which were uncorrected.

This sample's time point: sample taken at primary tumor resection. Whole RNA came from tumor, nontumor lung or frozen PBMC and was sequenced without being sorted. A single record per CDR3 protein comes from TCRdb applying MiXCR to the 5' RACE reads. The table has 40,000 to 45,000 distinct CDR3 sequences, approximately 13% seen once; the top ten hold around 56%. Only a few counts were recorded for this clonotype. The TCR comes from a male donor with early-stage non-small cell lung cancer. Material: PBMCs, obtained at surgery.

CDR3 DNA: TGTGCCAGCAGCCTTGTCCGGGACAGAGGATACGAGCAGTACTTC. Its protein is CASSLVRDRGYEQYF. The V and J genes are TRBV6-5 and TRBJ2-7; TRBD1 aligns across 7 bases. The CDR3 loop spans 15 amino acids. CDR1 and CDR2 (germline): MNHEY, SVGAGI. The V gene end was trimmed by 6 bases and the J gene end by 4 bases; junction bases not matched to a gene: 12.